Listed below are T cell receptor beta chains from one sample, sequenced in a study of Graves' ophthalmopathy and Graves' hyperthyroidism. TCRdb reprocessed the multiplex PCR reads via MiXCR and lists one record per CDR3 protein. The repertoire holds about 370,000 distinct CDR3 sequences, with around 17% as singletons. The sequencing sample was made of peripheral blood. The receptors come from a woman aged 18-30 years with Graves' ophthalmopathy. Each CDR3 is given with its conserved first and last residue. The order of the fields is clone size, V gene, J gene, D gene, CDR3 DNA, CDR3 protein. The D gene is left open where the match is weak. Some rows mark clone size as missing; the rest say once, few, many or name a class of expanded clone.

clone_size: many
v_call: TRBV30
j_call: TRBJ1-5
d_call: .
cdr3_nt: TGTGCCTGGAGTGTGCTAGGGACGGCGGGGCAGCCCCAGCATTTT
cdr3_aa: CAWSVLGTAGQPQHF

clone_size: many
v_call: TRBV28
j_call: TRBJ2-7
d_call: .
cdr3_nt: TGTGCCAGCAGTTTTCCGGCGGCTCCGGGGGAGGAGCAGTACTTC
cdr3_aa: CASSFPAAPGEEQYF

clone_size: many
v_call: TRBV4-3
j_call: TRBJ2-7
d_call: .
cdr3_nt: TGCGCCAGCAGCCAAGAAGGGGCGGCAATCTACGAGCAGTACTTC
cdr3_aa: CASSQEGAAIYEQYF

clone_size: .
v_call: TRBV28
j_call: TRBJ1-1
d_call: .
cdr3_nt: TGTGCCAGCAGACCGGGGGGGGATCGGAACACTGAAGCTTTCTTT
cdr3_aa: CASRPGGDRNTEAFF

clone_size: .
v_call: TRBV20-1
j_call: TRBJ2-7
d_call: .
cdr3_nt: TGCAGTCTCAAGACGGGCCGCTCCTACGAGCAGTACTTC
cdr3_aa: CSLKTGRSYEQYF

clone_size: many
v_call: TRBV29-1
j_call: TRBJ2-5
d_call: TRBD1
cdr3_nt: TGCAGCGTCTGTAGGACAGGGACCCTCCAAGAGACCCAGTACTTC
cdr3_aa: CSVCRTGTLQETQYF

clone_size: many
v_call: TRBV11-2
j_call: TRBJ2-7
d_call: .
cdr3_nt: TGTGCCAGCAGCTTCGCGAGCTCCTACGAGCAGTACTTC
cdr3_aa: CASSFASSYEQYF

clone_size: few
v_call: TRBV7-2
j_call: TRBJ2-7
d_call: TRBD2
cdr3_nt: TGTGCCAGCAGCCAACTAGCGGAGGCCTTCTACGAGCAGTACTTC
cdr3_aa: CASSQLAEAFYEQYF

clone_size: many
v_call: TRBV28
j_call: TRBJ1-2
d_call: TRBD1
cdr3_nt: TGTGCCAGCAGGGGGGAAGACAGGGCTCTGGCCTATGGCTACACCTTC
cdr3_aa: CASRGEDRALAYGYTF

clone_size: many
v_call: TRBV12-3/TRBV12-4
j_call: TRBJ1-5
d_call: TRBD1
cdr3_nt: TGTGCCAGCACTCCCCAGGGGGCGAATCAGCCCCAGCATTTT
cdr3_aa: CASTPQGANQPQHF

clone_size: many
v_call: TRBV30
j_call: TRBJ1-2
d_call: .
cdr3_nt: TGTGCCTGGAGTTTAGGGACGACCGATAACTATGGCTACACCTTC
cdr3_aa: CAWSLGTTDNYGYTF

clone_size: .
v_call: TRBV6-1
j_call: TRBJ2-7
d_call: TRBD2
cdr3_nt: TGTGCCAGCAGTGAAGTAGCGGGCGATTCCTACGAGCAGTACTTC
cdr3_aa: CASSEVAGDSYEQYF

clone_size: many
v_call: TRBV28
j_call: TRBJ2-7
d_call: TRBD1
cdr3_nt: TGTGCCAGCATACAGACAGGGAGCTCCTACGAGCAGTACTTC
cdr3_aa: CASIQTGSSYEQYF

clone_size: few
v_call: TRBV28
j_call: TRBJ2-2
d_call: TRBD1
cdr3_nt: TGTGCCAGCAGTTCCCCAGGACAGGGAGTCGGGGAGCTGTTTTTT
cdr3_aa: CASSSPGQGVGELFF

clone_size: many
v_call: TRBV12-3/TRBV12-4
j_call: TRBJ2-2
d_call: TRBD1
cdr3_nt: TGTGCCAGCGGGGACAGGGGGCAGGGCGGGAACACCGGGGAGCTGTTTTTT
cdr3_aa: CASGDRGQGGNTGELFF

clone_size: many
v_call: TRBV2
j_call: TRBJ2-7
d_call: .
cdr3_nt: TGTGCCAGCATGGAGCCCACAGGAGCCTACGAGCAGTACTTC
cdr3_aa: CASMEPTGAYEQYF

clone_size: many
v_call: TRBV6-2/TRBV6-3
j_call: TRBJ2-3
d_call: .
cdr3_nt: TGTGCCAGCAGCCCGTTCGCACCAGATACGCAGTATTTT
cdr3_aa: CASSPFAPDTQYF

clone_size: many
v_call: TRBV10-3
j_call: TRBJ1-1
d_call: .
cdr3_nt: TGTGCCACCCAGGGACAACTGAACACTGAAGCTTTCTTT
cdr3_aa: CATQGQLNTEAFF

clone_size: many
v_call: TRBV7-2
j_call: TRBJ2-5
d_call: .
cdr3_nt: TGTGCCAGCAGCTGGGGATACACGGAGACCCAGTACTTC
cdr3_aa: CASSWGYTETQYF

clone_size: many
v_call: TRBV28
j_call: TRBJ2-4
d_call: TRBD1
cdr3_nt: TGTGCCAGCAGTATCCGGGACAGGGTAGCCAAAAACATTCAGTACTTC
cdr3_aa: CASSIRDRVAKNIQYF

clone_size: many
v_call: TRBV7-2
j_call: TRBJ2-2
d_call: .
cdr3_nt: TGTGCCAGTCGGGAGGGGGCTTTTCGGGAGCTGTTTTTT
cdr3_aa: CASREGAFRELFF

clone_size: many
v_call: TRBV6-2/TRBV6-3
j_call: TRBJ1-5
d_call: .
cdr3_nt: TGTGCCAGCACCTCTCACCCCCCGGTGGGGCATCAGCCCCAGCATTTT
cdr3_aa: CASTSHPPVGHQPQHF

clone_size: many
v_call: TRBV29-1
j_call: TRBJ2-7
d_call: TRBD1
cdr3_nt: TGCAGCGTTGAAGGCATCCCCGACAGGGACTACGAGCAGTACTTC
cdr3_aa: CSVEGIPDRDYEQYF

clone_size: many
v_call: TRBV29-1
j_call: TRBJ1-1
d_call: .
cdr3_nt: TGCAGCGTAGATCGCCGGGGGAACACTGAAGCTTTCTTT
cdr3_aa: CSVDRRGNTEAFF

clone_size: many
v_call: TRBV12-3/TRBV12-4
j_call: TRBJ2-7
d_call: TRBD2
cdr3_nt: TGTGCCAGCAGCTTGGGACTAGCGGGATATGAGCAGTACTTC
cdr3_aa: CASSLGLAGYEQYF

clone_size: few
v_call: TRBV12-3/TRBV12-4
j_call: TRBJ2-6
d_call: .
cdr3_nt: TGTGCCATCGCGGAGGGATCTGGGGCCAACGTCCTGACTTTC
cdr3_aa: CAIAEGSGANVLTF

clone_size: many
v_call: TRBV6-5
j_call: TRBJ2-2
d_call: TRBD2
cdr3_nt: TGTGCCAGCAGGCTCGGGACTAGCGGGGGGGCCCTCAGGACCGGGGAGCTGTTTTTT
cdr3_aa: CASRLGTSGGALRTGELFF

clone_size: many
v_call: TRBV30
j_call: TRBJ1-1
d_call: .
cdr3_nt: TGTGCCTGGAGATTTCAGGGGAACACTGAAGCTTTCTTT
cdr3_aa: CAWRFQGNTEAFF

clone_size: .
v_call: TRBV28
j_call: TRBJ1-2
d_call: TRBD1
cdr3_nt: TGTGCCAGCAGTTCCGACAGGGCCCTAAATCGGGAAGACTATGGCTACACCTTC
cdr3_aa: CASSSDRALNREDYGYTF

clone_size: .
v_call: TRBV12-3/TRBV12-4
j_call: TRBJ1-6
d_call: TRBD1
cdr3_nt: TGTGCCAGCAGTTCCGGGACAGCCAATTCACCCCTCCACTTT
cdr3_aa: CASSSGTANSPLHF

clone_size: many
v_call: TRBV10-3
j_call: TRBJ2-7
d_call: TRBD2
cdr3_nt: TGTGCCATCAGTGAGGCTAGCGGGCTATACGAGCAGTACTTC
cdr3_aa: CAISEASGLYEQYF

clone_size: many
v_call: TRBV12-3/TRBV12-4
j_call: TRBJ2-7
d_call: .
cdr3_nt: TGTGCCAGCAGCACCCTAAGGGACGAGGGGCCAAGTAGGTACGAGCAGTACTTC
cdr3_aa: CASSTLRDEGPSRYEQYF

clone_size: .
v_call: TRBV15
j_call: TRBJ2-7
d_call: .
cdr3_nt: TGTGCCACCAGCAGTCCGACCTGGGGGCCCAGCTCCTACGAGCAGTACTTC
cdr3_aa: CATSSPTWGPSSYEQYF

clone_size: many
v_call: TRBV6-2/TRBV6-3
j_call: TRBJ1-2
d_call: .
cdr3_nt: TGTGCCAGCAGGCTCGACAGGACTCGAGGCTACACCTTC
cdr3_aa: CASRLDRTRGYTF

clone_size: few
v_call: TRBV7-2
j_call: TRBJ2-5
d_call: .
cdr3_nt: TGTGCCAGCAGCTTAGCGCTGAGGTGGGGAGAGACCCAGTACTTC
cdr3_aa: CASSLALRWGETQYF

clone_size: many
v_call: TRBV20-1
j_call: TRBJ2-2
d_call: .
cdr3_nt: TGCAGTGCTCCGACACTAGCAGGTTCCAACGGGGAGCTGTTTTTT
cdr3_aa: CSAPTLAGSNGELFF

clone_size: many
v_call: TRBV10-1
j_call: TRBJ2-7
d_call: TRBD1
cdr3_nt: TGCGCCAGCAGTGAGGGACAGGGCTCCTACGAGCAGTACTTC
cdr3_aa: CASSEGQGSYEQYF

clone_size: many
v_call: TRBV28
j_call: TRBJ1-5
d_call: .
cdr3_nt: TGTGCCAGCAGTTTAGGCGGCAGTAAAAGCAATCAGCCCCAGCATTTT
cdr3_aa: CASSLGGSKSNQPQHF

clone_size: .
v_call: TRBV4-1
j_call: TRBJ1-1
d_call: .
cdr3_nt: TGCGCCAGCAGCCAAGTACCGGGGGGCGAAGCTTTCTTT
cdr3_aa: CASSQVPGGEAFF

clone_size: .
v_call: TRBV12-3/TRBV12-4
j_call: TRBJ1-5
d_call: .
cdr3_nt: TGTGCCAGCAGTTTATTTCGGGGGAATCAGCCCCAGCATTTT
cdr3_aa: CASSLFRGNQPQHF

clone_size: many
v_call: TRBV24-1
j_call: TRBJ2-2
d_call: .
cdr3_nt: TGTGCCACCAGTGAGCGGCACACCGGGGAGCTGTTTTTT
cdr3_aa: CATSERHTGELFF

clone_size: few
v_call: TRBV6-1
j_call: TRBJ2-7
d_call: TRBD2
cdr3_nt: TGTGCCAGCAGAGATCTAGCGGGGGCCCTCGAGCAGTACTTC
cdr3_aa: CASRDLAGALEQYF

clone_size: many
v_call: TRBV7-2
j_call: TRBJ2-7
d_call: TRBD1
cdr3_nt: TGTGCCAGCAGCCTAACGCTAGACAGGGGCCCCTACGAGCAGTACTTC
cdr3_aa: CASSLTLDRGPYEQYF

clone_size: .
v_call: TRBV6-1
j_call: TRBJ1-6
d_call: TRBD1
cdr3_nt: TGTGCCAGCACCATACAGGGGTTCCATAATTCACCCCTCCACTTT
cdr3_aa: CASTIQGFHNSPLHF

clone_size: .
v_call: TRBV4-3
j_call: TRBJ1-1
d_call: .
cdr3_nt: TGCGCCAGCAGCCAAGCGTGGGGTAACACTGAAGCTTTCTTT
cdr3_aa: CASSQAWGNTEAFF

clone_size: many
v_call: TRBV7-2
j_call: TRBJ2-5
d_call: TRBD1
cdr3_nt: TGTGCCAGCAGCACACCAGGGGGCCAAGAGACCCAGTACTTC
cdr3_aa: CASSTPGGQETQYF

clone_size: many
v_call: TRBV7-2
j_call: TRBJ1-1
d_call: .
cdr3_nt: TGTGCCAGCAGCCTTTCTTTGGCGGAGAACACTGAAGCTTTCTTT
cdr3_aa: CASSLSLAENTEAFF

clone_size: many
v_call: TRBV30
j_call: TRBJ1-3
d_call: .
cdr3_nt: TGTGCCTGGAGCCCTAAGACATTCTCTGGAAACACCATATATTTT
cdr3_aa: CAWSPKTFSGNTIYF